Below are 27 T cell receptor beta chains sequenced from a single sample in a study of T cell repertoires in cytomegalovirus infection (dated 2019 in TCRdb). Instrument used: Illumina HiSeq 1500. TCRdb reprocessing: public reads trimmed at Q25 with fastp, clones called with MiXCR, in-frame beta chains kept. When rows share a CDR3 protein, they turn into one entry using the most common DNA and genes. Recorded for this sample are roughly 300,000 distinct CDR3 sequences; 25% of them occurred a single time. Clones ranked in the top ten supply more than 11% of the sample. The material sequenced was PBMCs. The receptors here all came from a human donor in good health (CMV status not recorded). Some clones in this sample may be carry-over from other donors' samples.

This clonotype was counted ten times or more. The chain joins TRBV7-2 to TRBJ2-1; D ambiguous. The length of the CDR3 is 15 residues. Trimming removed 0 bases at V and 1 base at J, with 7 bases between. Germline lookup yields CDR1 SGHTA and CDR2 FQGNSA. The CDR3, as DNA: TGTGCCAGCAGCTTAGCAGGCGAGTCCTACAATGAGCAGTTCTTC. It is translated as CASSLAGESYNEQFF.

CDR3 loop: CASSYLAGVSNEQFF. The DNA for the CDR3 is TGTGCCAGCAGTTATCTAGCGGGAGTTTCCAATGAGCAGTTCTTC. The genes are TRBV6-2 or TRBV6-3 and TRBJ2-1, with TRBD2 identical over 10 bases. The length of the CDR3 is 15 residues. Per germline, CDR1 MNHEY and CDR2 SVGEGT. V shed 3 bases, J shed 6 bases, and the junction held 5 bases outside the gene matches.

The table lists this clonotype with a few counts. The chain combines TRBV28 with TRBJ2-3; the match to TRBD2 covers 11 bases. In germline, CDR1 is MDHEN, CDR2 SYDVKM. The J segment lost 7 bases and the V segment lost 2 bases, leaving 5 bases of the junction unmatched. This CDR3 is 15 amino acids long. Here the CDR3 reads CASSLVAGGVNTQYF. The CDR3, as DNA: TGTGCCAGCAGTTTAGTAGCGGGAGGGGTTAATACGCAGTATTTT.

The table lists this clonotype with a count of one. This chain joins TRBV5-4 and TRBJ2-1; D is ambiguous. Germline V gene data show CDR1 as SGHNT and CDR2 as YYREEE (reference sequence). The V end lost 3 bases, the J end lost 10 bases, and 17 bases lay between the germline ends. There are 14 residues in the CDR3. The CDR3 DNA reads as TGTGCCAGCAGCTCAGAGACCTTTTCGTACGAGCAGTTCTTC. As protein: CASSSETFSYEQFF.

This clonotype occurred many times. This sequence joins TRBV7-2 and TRBJ2-3, with a weak D call TRBD1 (5 bases). The V gene lost 4 bases and the J gene lost 11 bases, with 13 bases spanning the gap. Germline assignment: CDR1 SGHTA and CDR2 FQGNSA. The CDR3 length is 12 residues. CDR3 protein: CASSYFNRGQYF. The DNA for the CDR3 is TGTGCCAGCAGCTATTTTAATAGGGGGCAGTATTTT.

V is TRBV12-3 or TRBV12-4 and J is TRBJ1-5; 7 nucleotides align to TRBD1. V lost 5 bases, J lost 6 bases, and 10 bases stayed unmatched. The length of the CDR3 is 15 residues. CDR3 nucleotide sequence: TGTGCCAGCAGTGAACAGGGGATGGTCGCTCAGCCCCAGCATTTT. Amino acids: CASSEQGMVAQPQHF.

This clonotype was detected only a few times. The chain combines TRBV28 with TRBJ1-5; perhaps TRBD1 as D (5 bases). The CDR3 consists of 14 residues. CDR1 MDHEN and CDR2 SYDVKM come from the germline V gene. V was clipped by 3 bases and J by 7 bases, with 13 bases between them. The DNA for the CDR3 is TGTGCCAGCAGTTTCGAGAGGGGCTGGCAGCCCCAGCATTTT. It yields the protein CASSFERGWQPQHF.

The chain uses TRBV12-3 or TRBV12-4 and TRBJ2-1, with TRBD2 identical over 11 bases. V was pared by 5 bases and J by 12 bases, with 18 bases of the junction left unmatched. The CDR3 totals 17 residues. CDR3 in amino acids: CASSRIGLGLAEEGQFF. The DNA of the CDR3 is TGTGCCAGCAGTCGGATCGGCCTGGGACTAGCGGAAGAGGGGCAGTTCTTC.

This clonotype has just a few counts. The rearrangement uses TRBV20-1 and TRBJ2-1, with 12 bases that match TRBD2. Germline V lookup: CDR1 DFQATT, CDR2 SNEGSKA (reference sequence). The CDR3 runs 14 residues. J was trimmed by 8 bases and V by 6 bases; bases with no gene match: 8. The DNA for the CDR3 is TGCAGTGCACGGGGACTAGCGGGTAGCGATGAGCAGTTCTTC. Protein: CSARGLAGSDEQFF.

The V call is TRBV29-1, the J call TRBJ1-1; possibly TRBD1 for D (6 bases). The ends were cut back, 4 bases at V and 7 bases at J, with 10 bases in the middle. Germline-derived CDR1 and CDR2 are SQVTM and ANQGSEA. The CDR3 has 11 amino acids. CDR3 in amino acids: CSVAGGREAFF. The CDR3 bases are TGCAGCGTTGCGGGGGGCCGTGAAGCTTTCTTT. The variable domain in full, completed from reference TRBV29-1 and TRBJ1-1, reads SAVISQKPSRDICQRGTSLTIQCQVDSQVTMMFWYRQQPGQSLTLIATANQGSEATYESGFVIDKFPISRPNLTFSTLTVSNMSPEDSSIYLCSVAGGREAFFGQGTRLTVV.

The sample holds a few counts of this clonotype. J is TRBJ1-5 and V is TRBV28; the match to TRBD1 covers 10 bases. With 1 base clipped from V and 7 bases from J, the junction kept 4 bases outside the gene matches. CDR1 MDHEN and CDR2 SYDVKM come from the germline V gene. This CDR3 spans 15 amino acids. CDR3 in amino acids: CASSLSTGGLQPQHF. The CDR3, as DNA: TGTGCCAGCAGTTTATCGACAGGGGGCTTACAGCCCCAGCATTTT.

This clonotype was seen more than once but under ten times. The V call is TRBV7-9, the J call TRBJ2-1, with D perhaps TRBD1 or TRBD2 (5 bases each). The CDR3 runs 16 residues. Germline lookup yields CDR1 SEHNR and CDR2 FQNEAQ (reference sequence). V lost 1 base, J lost 11 bases, and 21 bases lay in between. The CDR3 sequence: CASSLGGTNKMSQQFF. Here the CDR3 DNA reads TGTGCCAGCAGCTTAGGTGGGACCAACAAGATGAGTCAGCAGTTCTTC.

V and J are TRBV6-8 and TRBJ1-5; D may be TRBD1 (6 bases). The germline gives CDR1 MNHGY, CDR2 SAAAGT. The CDR3 contains 15 residues. V was shortened by 6 bases and J by 0 bases, with 12 bases between the two germline ends. The CDR3 nucleotides read TGTGCCAGCAGAGCCGACAGGAATAGCAATCAGCCCCAGCATTTT. Its protein is CASRADRNSNQPQHF.

V gene TRBV20-1 combines with J gene TRBJ2-2, with 9 bases aligning to TRBD2. CDR1 is DFQATT, CDR2 SNEGSKA, per germline (reference sequence). This CDR3 contains 16 residues. Unmatched junction bases numbered 13, after V lost 6 bases and J lost 5 bases. CDR3 residues: CSALNPGLAVTGELFF. The CDR3 nucleotides read TGCAGTGCCTTGAATCCGGGACTAGCTGTAACCGGGGAGCTGTTTTTT.

This chain connects TRBV29-1 to TRBJ1-2; a weak D match, TRBD1 (6 bases). Trimming removed 4 bases at V and 3 bases at J, with 12 bases between. CDR1 and CDR2 from the germline V gene are SQVTM and ANQGSEA. The CDR3 runs to 13 residues. The CDR3 sequence: CSVGRGIDYGYTF. Written as DNA, the CDR3 is TGCAGCGTTGGAAGGGGGATCGACTATGGCTACACCTTC.

Many counts were recorded for this clonotype. The chain joins TRBV7-2 to TRBJ2-5; 10 bases are shared with TRBD2. Germline trimming cut 5 bases from V and 3 bases from J; bases unmatched to any gene: 15. CDR3 size: 18 residues. Germline lookup yields CDR1 SGHTA and CDR2 FQGNSA. The CDR3 sequence: CASSRRPSGRSVEETQYF. The CDR3 DNA reads as TGTGCCAGCAGCCGCAGACCTAGCGGGAGAAGCGTGGAAGAGACCCAGTACTTC.

The rearrangement uses TRBV29-1 and TRBJ2-1, with D tentatively TRBD2 (7 bases). The ends were cut back, 8 bases at V and 5 bases at J, with 10 bases in the middle. Germline loops: CDR1 SQVTM, CDR2 ANQGSEA. This CDR3 is 11 amino acids long. The CDR3 spells CSPGGDNEQFF. In nucleotides, the CDR3 is TGCAGCCCGGGGGGCGACAATGAGCAGTTCTTC.

This clonotype was counted many times. The chain employs TRBV7-2 and TRBJ2-7; D perhaps matches TRBD2 (6 bases). V lost 2 bases to trimming and J lost 2 bases, with 22 bases between them. Germline V lookup: CDR1 SGHTA, CDR2 FQGNSA. The CDR3 is made up of 18 amino acids. The CDR3, as DNA: TGTGCCAGCAGCTTATATATGGGGGGACGGCTCTTACCCTACGAGCAGTACTTC. It specifies CASSLYMGGRLLPYEQYF.

V is TRBV7-2 and J is TRBJ2-5, with 10 bases that match TRBD1. The V gene's germline CDR1 is SGHTA and CDR2 FQGNSA. The CDR3 has 14 residues. After removal of 3 bases from V and 7 bases from J, the junction contained 5 bases not matched to a gene. This CDR3 is CASSFRQGAATQYF. The CDR3, as DNA: TGTGCCAGCAGCTTCCGACAGGGGGCGGCGACCCAGTACTTC.

J is TRBJ2-3 and V is TRBV5-6; D might be TRBD1 (6 bases). V was clipped by 0 bases and J by 4 bases, with 15 bases between them. Germline CDR1 SGHDT, CDR2 YYEEEE. This CDR3 is built from 16 residues. The CDR3 DNA sequence: TGTGCCAGCAGCTTGGTGGGTACAGGGCCCGCAGATACGCAGTATTTT. The encoded protein is CASSLVGTGPADTQYF.

The rearrangement joins TRBV29-1 to TRBJ2-5; D not resolved. CDR3 length equals 10 residues. Germline CDR1 is SQVTM and CDR2 is ANQGSEA. Trimming cost V 6 bases and J 5 bases, with 7 bases left between them. Written as DNA, the CDR3 is TGCAGCGTAGTGGGGGAGACCCAGTACTTC. Its translation: CSVVGETQYF.

The table lists this clonotype with a few counts. The chain is built from TRBV25-1 and TRBJ2-5; 8 bases are a match to TRBD1. This CDR3 contains 14 residues. Germline V gene lookup returns CDR1 MGHDK and CDR2 SYGVNS. Unmatched junction bases numbered 7, after V lost 5 bases and J lost 5 bases. CDR3 sequence reads: CASSPQTGVETQYF. In nucleotides, the CDR3 is TGTGCCAGCAGTCCTCAGACAGGGGTGGAGACCCAGTACTTC.

The chain joins TRBV4-3 to TRBJ2-1, with D unclear. From germline, CDR1 is LGHNA and CDR2 YSLEER. V shed 0 bases and J shed 10 bases, with 7 bases lying between them. The CDR3 sequence is 12 residues long. The CDR3 DNA reads TGCGCCAGCAGCCAAGACGTGAGAGAGCAGTTCTTC. As protein: CASSQDVREQFF.

The sample holds many counts of this clonotype. The CDR3 DNA is TGCGCCAGCAGCCCTACAGGGGGCCACTATGGCTACACCTTC. It specifies CASSPTGGHYGYTF. The chain recombines TRBV5-1 with TRBJ1-2; 9 positions agree with TRBD1. The CDR3 consists of 14 residues. Trimming took 4 bases from V and 3 from J; bases not matched to a gene: 4. Germline loops: CDR1 SGHRS, CDR2 YFSETQ.

This clonotype was counted at least ten times. The J gene is TRBJ2-7, the V gene TRBV7-2, with D uncertain. Trimming took 1 base from V and 3 from J, leaving 10 bases between them. Germline values: CDR1 SGHTA, CDR2 FQGNSA. There are 14 residues in the CDR3. CDR3 bases: TGTGCCAGCAGCTTAGTGGGCACGAGCTACGAGCAGTACTTC. It encodes CASSLVGTSYEQYF.

This clonotype occurred many times. The chain combines TRBV19 with TRBJ1-1; D is unresolved. Trimming left V 7 bases short and J 5 bases short, with 8 bases between. This CDR3 spans 11 amino acids. CDR1 LNHDA and CDR2 SQIVND come from the germline V gene (reference sequence). The CDR3 protein is CASTEGTEAFF. The CDR3 nucleotides are TGTGCCAGTACGGAGGGTACTGAAGCTTTCTTT.

The chain uses TRBV10-3 and TRBJ2-5, with 12 bases lining up with TRBD1. Germline V gives CDR1 ENHRY, CDR2 SYGVKD. CDR3 length: 15 amino acids. Trimming at V came to 8 bases and at J to 2 bases, leaving 6 bases not matched to a gene. The DNA of the CDR3 is TGTGCCATCGGGGACAGGGGGCGCCGACAAGAGACCCAGTACTTC. This codes for CAIGDRGRRQETQYF.